This TCR beta chain was profiled in a study of blood T cell repertoires in COVID-19. Only in-frame clones appear in the TCRdb table, and some are missing; sequencing was by immunoSEQ multiplex PCR. The repertoire holds 20,000 to 25,000 clones, with roughly 90% as singletons. This receptor was taken from a woman of 80 years or more with active COVID-19. Sequenced material: peripheral blood.

Written as DNA, the CDR3 is TGTGCCAGCAGCTTAAGGGCTAGCGGGGGGCCGAGCTACACCGGGGAGCTGTTTTTT. As protein: CASSLRASGGPSYTGELFF. The chain uses TRBV7-2 and TRBJ2-2, with TRBD2 matching 11 bases. The germline V gene has CDR1 SGHTA and CDR2 FQGNSA. Trimming removed 2 bases from V and 3 bases from J; junction bases left unmatched: 11. There are 19 residues in the CDR3.